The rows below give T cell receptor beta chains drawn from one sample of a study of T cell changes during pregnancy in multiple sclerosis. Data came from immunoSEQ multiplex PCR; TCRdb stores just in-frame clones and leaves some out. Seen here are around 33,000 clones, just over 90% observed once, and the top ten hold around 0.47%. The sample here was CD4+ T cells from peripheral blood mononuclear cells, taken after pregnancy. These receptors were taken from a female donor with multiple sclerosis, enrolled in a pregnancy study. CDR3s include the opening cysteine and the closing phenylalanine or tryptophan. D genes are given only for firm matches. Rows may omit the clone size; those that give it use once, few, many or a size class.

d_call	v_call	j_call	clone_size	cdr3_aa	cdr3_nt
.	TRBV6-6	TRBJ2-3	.	CASSSPTNLDTQYF	TGTGCCAGCAGTTCGCCGACTAATCTGGATACGCAGTATTTT
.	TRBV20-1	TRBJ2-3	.	CSAVSGDTQYF	TGCAGTGCCGTCAGCGGCGATACGCAGTATTTT
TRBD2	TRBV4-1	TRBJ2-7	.	CASSSTGTSASYEQYF	TGCGCCAGCAGCTCTACCGGGACTAGCGCCTCCTACGAGCAGTACTTC
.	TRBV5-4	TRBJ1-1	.	CASSIRDWNTEAFF	TGTGCCAGCAGTATCCGGGATTGGAACACTGAAGCTTTCTTT
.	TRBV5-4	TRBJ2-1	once	CASSLPGAYNEQFF	TGTGCCAGCAGCTTGCCAGGGGCCTACAATGAGCAGTTCTTC
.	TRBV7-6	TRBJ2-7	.	CASSGGGRDEQYF	TGTGCCAGCAGCGGAGGGGGGAGGGACGAGCAGTACTTC
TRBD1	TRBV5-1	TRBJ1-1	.	CASSVITGEAEAFF	TGCGCCAGCAGCGTCATCACAGGGGAGGCTGAAGCTTTCTTT
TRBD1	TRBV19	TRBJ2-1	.	CASSIQGASFDEQFF	TGTGCCAGTAGTATTCAGGGGGCGTCTTTCGATGAGCAGTTCTTC
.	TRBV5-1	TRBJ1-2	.	CASSTGYGYTF	TGCGCCAGCAGCACAGGCTATGGCTACACCTTC
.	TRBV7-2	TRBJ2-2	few	CASSQDPRGRGELFF	TGTGCCAGCAGCCAAGACCCTAGGGGCCGAGGGGAGCTGTTTTTT
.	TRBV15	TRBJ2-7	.	CATSRDLGAYEQYF	TGTGCCACCAGCAGAGATTTAGGAGCATACGAGCAGTACTTC
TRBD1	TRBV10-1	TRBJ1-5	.	CASSESGTVNQPQHF	TGCGCCAGCAGTGAGTCGGGGACAGTCAATCAGCCCCAGCATTTT
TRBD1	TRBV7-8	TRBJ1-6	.	CASSSDRARNSPLHF	TGTGCCAGCAGCTCAGACAGGGCCCGCAATTCACCCCTCCACTTT
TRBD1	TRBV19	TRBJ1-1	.	CASSMPRTGQGGMNTEAFF	TGTGCCAGTAGTATGCCCCGGACAGGGCAAGGGGGTATGAACACTGAAGCTTTCTTT
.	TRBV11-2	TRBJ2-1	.	CASSLQYNEQFF	TGTGCCAGCAGCTTACAGTACAATGAGCAGTTCTTC
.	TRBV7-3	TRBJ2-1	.	CASSLESGEQFF	TGTGCCAGCAGCTTAGAATCCGGTGAGCAGTTCTTC
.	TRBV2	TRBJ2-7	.	CASRPPGVRDEQYF	TGTGCCAGCAGGCCCCCAGGGGTACGGGACGAGCAGTACTTC
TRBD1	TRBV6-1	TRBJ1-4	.	CASSVLIWGRDRGKEKLFF	TGTGCCAGCAGTGTTTTGATCTGGGGTAGAGACAGGGGGAAGGAAAAACTGTTTTTT
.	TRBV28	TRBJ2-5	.	CASSLEGTQYF	TGTGCCAGCAGCCTAGAGGGGACCCAGTACTTC